These T cell receptor beta chains were read from a single sample in a study of cytomegalovirus exposure and HLA in healthy donors. TCRdb's table, derived via immunoSEQ multiplex PCR, lists solely in-frame clones and lacks some. The sample shows around 150,000 clones, about 65% of them seen only once. The sequenced sample was PBMCs. The receptors stem from a woman in her twenties or thirties in good health and CMV-seronegative. Both conserved end residues are part of each CDR3. D genes are given only for firm matches. Expanded clones get a size class; other rows say once, few or many, or leave the size out.

clone_size,j_call,cdr3_length,v_call,d_call,cdr3_aa,cdr3_nt
few,TRBJ1-5,13,TRBV7-2,.,CASSLGLYQPQHF,TGTGCCAGCAGCTTAGGGCTTTATCAGCCCCAGCATTTT
.,TRBJ2-2,15,TRBV28,.,CASREVGGNTGELFF,TGTGCCAGCAGAGAGGTCGGCGGGAACACCGGGGAGCTGTTTTTT
.,TRBJ2-5,12,TRBV7-9,.,CASRPGAETQYF,TGTGCCAGCAGACCAGGGGCGGAGACCCAGTACTTC
.,TRBJ2-1,15,TRBV5-1,TRBD1,CASSHQGAWDNEQFF,TGCGCCAGCAGCCACCAGGGGGCTTGGGACAATGAGCAGTTCTTC
.,TRBJ2-3,13,TRBV11-1,.,CASSPDGGHTQYF,TGTGCCAGCAGCCCCGACGGGGGACATACGCAGTATTTT
.,TRBJ2-5,14,TRBV7-9,.,CASSRDRLYQTQYF,TGTGCCAGCAGCCGTGACAGGCTTTACCAGACCCAGTACTTC
.,TRBJ2-7,13,TRBV11-1,TRBD1,CASNGGRGRQQYF,TGTGCCAGCAATGGCGGCAGGGGGCGCCAGCAGTACTTC
.,TRBJ2-2,15,TRBV4-1,.,CASSQEYLLTGELFF,TGCGCCAGCAGCCAAGAATACTTACTCACCGGGGAGCTGTTTTTT
.,TRBJ1-2,13,TRBV7-9,.,CASSGPPNYGYTF,TGTGCCAGCAGCGGCCCCCCAAACTATGGCTACACCTTC
.,TRBJ1-1,17,TRBV4-3,.,CASSQLHGRSGYTEAFF,TGCGCCAGCAGCCAATTACACGGAAGGTCGGGATACACTGAAGCTTTCTTT
.,TRBJ2-1,14,TRBV7-6,.,CASSLVPGDNEQFF,TGTGCCAGCAGCTTAGTGCCCGGGGACAATGAGCAGTTCTTC
few,TRBJ2-1,13,TRBV7-2,.,CASSLGSAGEQFF,TGTGCCAGCAGCTTAGGAAGTGCGGGTGAGCAGTTCTTC
.,TRBJ1-2,16,TRBV14,.,CASSQDPWSRPKTYTF,TGTGCCAGCAGCCAAGATCCCTGGAGTAGGCCGAAGACCTACACCTTC